This record concerns one TCR beta chain sequence. Produced via immunoSEQ multiplex PCR; TCRdb's table is partial and in-frame only. The data show tens of thousands of clones, with roughly 90% seen just once and over 4.5% held by the top ten. The sample originates from a study of technical replicates of blood from several donors. The germline CDR1 and CDR2 sequences are SGHTA and FQGNSA. The junction had 17 bases not matched to a gene; V was cut back by 2 bases and J by 2 bases. The CDR3 runs 19 residues. This TCR came from a human donor in good health. Some clones in this sample may be carry-over from other donors' samples. Specimen: PBMCs. This chain joins TRBV7-2 and TRBJ2-5, with 7 bases identical to TRBD2. DNA for the CDR3: TGTGCCAGCAGCTTAATTTTCATGGCGGGGGTCGACATTCAAGAGACCCAGTACTTC. It specifies CASSLIFMAGVDIQETQYF.